These 8 T cell receptor beta chains were all obtained from the same sample, sequenced in a study of blood T cell repertoires in COVID-19. Produced via immunoSEQ multiplex PCR; TCRdb's table is partial and in-frame only. Altogether tens of thousands of clones are present, about 85% being singletons, with the ten largest covering roughly an eighth. What was sequenced was peripheral blood. All receptors come from a woman aged 70-85 years in a cohort sampled during active COVID-19.

The CDR3 sequence: CASSGLREGGYTF. DNA for the CDR3: TGTGCCAGCAGTGGCCTCAGGGAGGGTGGCTACACCTTC. J is TRBJ1-2 and V is TRBV2, with D maybe TRBD1 (5 bases). Trimming left V 4 bases short and J 7 bases short, with 13 bases between. The CDR3 loop spans 13 amino acids. Germline CDR1 SNHLY, CDR2 FYNNEI. Supplemented by reference TRBV2 and TRBJ1-2, the full variable domain reads EPEVTQTPSHQVTQMGQEVILRCVPISNHLYFYWYRQILGQKVEFLVSFYNNEISEKSEIFDDQFSVERPDGSNFTLKIRSTKLEDSAMYFCASSGLREGGYTFGSGTRLTVV.

The gene calls are TRBV6-5 and TRBJ1-4; weak D call: TRBD1 (6 bases). Trimming removed 1 base at V and 6 bases at J, with 15 bases between. The CDR3 contains 16 residues. The V gene's germline CDR1 is MNHEY and CDR2 SVGAGI. The DNA for the CDR3 is TGTGCCAGCAGTTACTGGGCAGGGGTGGGAGATGAAAAACTGTTTTTT. It is translated as CASSYWAGVGDEKLFF.

The V call is TRBV9, the J call TRBJ2-5; 10 bases match TRBD2. Germline values: CDR1 SGDLS, CDR2 YYNGEE. The CDR3 consists of 14 residues. Germline trimming cut 3 bases from V and 4 bases from J; bases unmatched to any gene: 3. CDR3 amino acids: CASSEREGGETQYF. The DNA of the CDR3 is TGTGCCAGCAGCGAGCGGGAGGGGGGAGAGACCCAGTACTTC. Filled out from reference TRBV9 and TRBJ2-5, the complete variable domain reads DSGVTQTPKHLITATGQRVTLRCSPRSGDLSVYWYQQSLDQGLQFLIQYYNGEERAKGNILERFSAQQFPDLHSELNLSSLELGDSALYFCASSEREGGETQYFGPGTRLLVL.

The genes are TRBV10-2 and TRBJ1-1; D is uncertain. This CDR3 contains 13 residues. The germline V and J ends were trimmed by 0 bases and 4 bases, with 6 bases remaining between them. CDR1 is WSHSY, CDR2 SAAADI, per germline. The CDR3: CASSESTGTEAFF. The CDR3 nucleotides are TGCGCCAGCAGTGAGTCGACGGGCACTGAAGCTTTCTTT.

The chain carries TRBV7-2 and TRBJ1-1; D gene uncertain. With 5 bases removed from V and 4 bases from J, the gap between germline ends came to 17 bases. The CDR3 sequence is 15 residues long. Germline assignment: CDR1 SGHTA and CDR2 FQGNSA. The CDR3 reads CASSRVEGGGTEAFF. The CDR3 DNA sequence: TGTGCCAGCAGCCGCGTTGAGGGCGGCGGCACTGAAGCTTTCTTT. Drawing the rest from reference TRBV7-2 and TRBJ1-1, the complete variable domain is GAGVSQSPSNKVTEKGKDVELRCDPISGHTALYWYRQSLGQGLEFLIYFQGNSAPDKSGLPSDRFSAERTGGSVSTLTIQRTQQEDSAVYLCASSRVEGGGTEAFFGQGTRLTVV.

This chain uses TRBV28 with TRBJ1-3; D not resolved. From germline, CDR1 is MDHEN and CDR2 SYDVKM. The CDR3 totals 15 residues. The V and J ends lost 5 bases and 0 bases respectively, with 11 bases between them. CDR3: CASSPPGGSGNTIYF. CDR3 DNA sequence: TGTGCCAGCAGTCCCCCAGGAGGCTCTGGAAACACCATATATTTT.

This clone appeared once. V usage is TRBV29-1 and J usage is TRBJ2-2, with 7 positions matching TRBD2. The CDR3 spans 14 residues. The V gene's germline CDR1 is SQVTM and CDR2 ANQGSEA. V dropped 5 bases and J dropped 0; count of bases not matched to a gene: 3. The CDR3 loop is CSVSLAANTGELFF. CDR3 coding DNA: TGCAGCGTTTCCCTAGCGGCGAACACCGGGGAGCTGTTTTTT.

This chain uses TRBV7-2 with TRBJ2-7, with D possibly being TRBD2 (7 bases). Germline-derived CDR1 and CDR2 are SGHTA and FQGNSA. CDR3 size: 14 residues. Trimming removed 5 bases at V and 2 bases at J, with 13 bases between. The CDR3 DNA is TGTGCCAGCAGCATTGGGGGGGCCACCTACGAGCAGTACTTC. Encoded protein: CASSIGGATYEQYF.